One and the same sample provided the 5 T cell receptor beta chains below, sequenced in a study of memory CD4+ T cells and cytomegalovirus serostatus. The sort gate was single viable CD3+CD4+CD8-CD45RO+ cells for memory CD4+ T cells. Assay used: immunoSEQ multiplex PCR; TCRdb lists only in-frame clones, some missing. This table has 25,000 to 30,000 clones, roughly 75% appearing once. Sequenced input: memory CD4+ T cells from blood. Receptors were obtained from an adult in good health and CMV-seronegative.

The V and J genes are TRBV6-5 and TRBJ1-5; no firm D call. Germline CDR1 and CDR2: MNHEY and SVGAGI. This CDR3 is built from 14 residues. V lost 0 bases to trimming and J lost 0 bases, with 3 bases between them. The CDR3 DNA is TGTGCCAGCAGTTACTCCTATAGCAATCAGCCCCAGCATTTT. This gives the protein CASSYSYSNQPQHF.

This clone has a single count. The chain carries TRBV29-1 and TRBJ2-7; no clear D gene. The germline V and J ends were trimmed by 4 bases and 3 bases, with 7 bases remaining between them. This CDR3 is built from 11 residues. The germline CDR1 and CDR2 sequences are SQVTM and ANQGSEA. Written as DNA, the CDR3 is TGCAGCGTTGGCAGTTTCTACGAGCAGTACTTC. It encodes CSVGSFYEQYF.

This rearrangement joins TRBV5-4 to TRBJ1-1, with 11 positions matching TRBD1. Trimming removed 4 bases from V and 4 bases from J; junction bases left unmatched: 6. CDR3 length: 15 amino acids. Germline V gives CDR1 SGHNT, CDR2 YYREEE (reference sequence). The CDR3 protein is CASSIGQGAFTEAFF. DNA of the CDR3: TGTGCCAGCAGCATAGGACAGGGGGCTTTCACTGAAGCTTTCTTT.

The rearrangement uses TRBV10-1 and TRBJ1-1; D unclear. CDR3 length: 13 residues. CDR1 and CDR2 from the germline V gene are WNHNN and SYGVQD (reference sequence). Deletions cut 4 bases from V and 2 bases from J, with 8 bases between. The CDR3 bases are TGCGCCAGCAGTGTAACGTTTAACACTGAAGCTTTCTTT. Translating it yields CASSVTFNTEAFF.

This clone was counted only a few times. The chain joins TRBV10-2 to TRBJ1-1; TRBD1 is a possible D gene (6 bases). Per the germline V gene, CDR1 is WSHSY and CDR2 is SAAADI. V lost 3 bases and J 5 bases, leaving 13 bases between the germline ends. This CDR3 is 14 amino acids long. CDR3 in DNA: TGCGCCAGCAGTGATAGGGGGTTGGGAACTGAAGCTTTCTTT. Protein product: CASSDRGLGTEAFF.